This T cell receptor beta chain came from a study of OX40 agonist ivuxolimab in advanced cancers. As for the study in general: Prior anti-PD-1, anti-PD-L1 or anti-CTLA-4 therapy did not bar entry, and approximately 43% had some.

Findings of the study overall: Relative to CD4+, CD8+ T cells held more expanded clones on average.

There are 12 residues in the CDR3. Deletions cut 0 bases from V and 6 bases from J, with 5 bases between. CDR1 MGHDK and CDR2 SYGVNS come from the germline V gene. The method was immunoSEQ multiplex PCR; TCRdb's version includes in-frame clones alone and lacks a portion of them. The sample lists about 40,000 clones; approximately 83% were seen once. A word on this clone: The antigen remains unidentified.

The sequence derives from an adult with an advanced solid tumor such as melanoma, head and neck, liver or kidney cancer. The rearrangement links TRBV25-1 to TRBJ1-1; the D is unclear. The input for sequencing was CD4+ or CD8+ T cells sorted from blood, taken in a trial of the OX40 agonist ivuxolimab. CDR3 loop: CASSEYSSEAFF. CDR3 nucleotides: TGTGCCAGCAGTGAATATTCTTCTGAAGCTTTCTTT.